The 21 T cell receptor beta chains presented below share a single source sample, sequenced in a study of blood T cell repertoires in COVID-19 (dated by TCRdb to 2020 to 2022). The library was generated by the immunoSEQ multiplex PCR assay. TCRdb's version of the immuneACCESS table is confined to in-frame rearrangements and falls short of the full clone set. An unresolved V gene accounts for under half of the shortfall where checked; the remainder is of unknown origin. The sample has roughly 110,000 clones on record, roughly nine tenths of them singletons. Of the sample, more than 4.5% falls within the top ten clones. Specimen: peripheral blood. The receptor source for this set is a man in his forties with active or convalescent COVID-19.

In nucleotides, the CDR3 is TGCGCCAGCAGTTGGGGGGGGGAGTCCTACAATGAGCAGTTCTTC. Encoded protein: CASSWGGESYNEQFF. The V call is TRBV5-1, the J call TRBJ2-1, with 7 nucleotides matching TRBD2. V lost 5 bases and J lost 1; bases outside the gene matches: 6. The CDR3 sequence is 15 residues long. Germline CDR1 SGHRS, CDR2 YFSETQ.

The rearrangement joins TRBV11-3 to TRBJ2-1; 10 nucleotides line up with TRBD2. The V gene's germline CDR1 is SGHNT and CDR2 YENEEA. The V and J ends lost 1 base and 5 bases, in that order; junction bases with no gene match: 2. This CDR3 has 15 amino acids. Here the CDR3 reads CASSLGLAGNNEQFF. The DNA for the CDR3 is TGTGCCAGCAGCTTAGGACTAGCGGGTAACAATGAGCAGTTCTTC.

This chain joins TRBV4-1 and TRBJ1-6; 9 bases fit TRBD1. The length of the CDR3 is 15 residues. Germline lookup yields CDR1 MGHRA and CDR2 YSYEKL. With 4 bases clipped from V and 6 bases from J, the junction kept 4 bases outside the gene matches. In DNA, the CDR3 is TGCGCCAGCAGCCGCGGGACAGGGCTTAATTCACCCCTCCACTTT. It translates to CASSRGTGLNSPLHF.

The chain is built from TRBV7-2 and TRBJ2-7; 8 bases map to TRBD2. V trimming: 1 base; J trimming: 3 bases; junction bases outside the gene matches: 5. The CDR3 totals 15 residues. CDR1 is SGHTA, CDR2 FQGNSA, per germline. The CDR3 protein is CASSLVAGISYEQYF. The CDR3 nucleotides are TGTGCCAGCAGCTTAGTAGCGGGAATCAGCTACGAGCAGTACTTC.

The V gene is TRBV2, the J gene TRBJ2-1; possibly TRBD2 for D (6 bases). Per the germline V gene, CDR1 is SNHLY and CDR2 is FYNNEI. The CDR3 is 15 amino acids. V lost 6 bases to trimming and J lost 2 bases, with 14 bases between them. The CDR3 DNA sequence: TGTGCCAGCAGCGAGCGGGTAGGACCCTACAATGAGCAGTTCTTC. Translation gives CASSERVGPYNEQFF.

The chain employs TRBV7-2 and TRBJ1-3; no clear D gene. Germline values: CDR1 SGHTA, CDR2 FQGNSA. The germline V and J ends were trimmed by 1 base and 4 bases, with 8 bases remaining between them. This CDR3 is 14 amino acids long. This CDR3 reads CASSLETIGNTIYF. The CDR3 region has the DNA TGTGCCAGCAGCTTAGAGACAATAGGAAACACCATATATTTT.

This chain links TRBV19 with TRBJ2-1; 12 bases are a match to TRBD2. Germline V lookup: CDR1 LNHDA, CDR2 SQIVND (reference sequence). Germline trimming cut 8 bases from V and 8 bases from J; bases unmatched to any gene: 10. The CDR3 has 15 residues. CDR3 nucleotide sequence: TGTGCCAGTGGGGAGACTAGCGGGAGTGTCTATGAGCAGTTCTTC. This encodes CASGETSGSVYEQFF.

In its sample, this clone was seen once. The chain joins TRBV14 to TRBJ1-2; D call uncertain. The CDR3 contains 12 residues. The germline V gene encodes CDR1 SGHDN and CDR2 FVKESK. The V and J ends lost 4 bases and 8 bases respectively, with 11 bases between them. The CDR3 DNA sequence: TGTGCCAGCAGCCCCATAGGCAGGGGCTACACCTTC. Its protein is CASSPIGRGYTF. The full variable domain, in which reference TRBV14 and TRBJ1-2 provide the parts outside the CDR3, is EAGVTQFPSHSVIEKGQTVTLRCDPISGHDNLYWYRRVMGKEIKFLLHFVKESKQDESGMPNNRFLAERTGGTYSTLKVQPAELEDSGVYFCASSPIGRGYTFGSGTRLTVV.

The chain recombines TRBV7-2 with TRBJ2-2; unclear D gene. The CDR3 length is 15 residues. Deletions cut 5 bases from V and 0 bases from J, with 10 bases between. The germline V gene encodes CDR1 SGHTA and CDR2 FQGNSA. The DNA of the CDR3 is TGTGCCAGCAGCCCCAGTAACGCGAACACCGGGGAGCTGTTTTTT. Translation: CASSPSNANTGELFF.

The J gene is TRBJ2-7, the V gene TRBV3-1 (or the pseudogene TRBV3-2), with 10 bases aligning to TRBD1. Germline lookup yields CDR1 LGHDT and CDR2 YNNKEL (reference sequence). V lost 2 bases to trimming and J lost 5 bases; unmatched junction nucleotides: 6. CDR3 size: 15 residues. The CDR3 loop reads CASSQTGTGVHEQYF. The CDR3 DNA reads as TGTGCCAGCAGCCAAACCGGGACAGGGGTACACGAGCAGTACTTC.

V is TRBV28 and J is TRBJ2-1, with 8 bases aligning to TRBD1. CDR3 length: 14 amino acids. CDR1 and CDR2 (germline): MDHEN, SYDVKM. V was clipped by 5 bases and J by 10 bases; unmatched bases: 10. This CDR3 is CASSSRDRSREQFF. In nucleotides, the CDR3 is TGTGCCAGCAGTAGCCGGGACAGGTCCCGCGAGCAGTTCTTC.

The rearrangement joins TRBV5-1 to TRBJ2-3; D might be TRBD2 (5 bases). V lost 5 bases and J 0 bases, leaving 19 bases between the germline ends. Germline V gives CDR1 SGHRS, CDR2 YFSETQ. The CDR3 contains 17 residues. The CDR3 DNA sequence: TGCGCCAGCAGTCGCTTAAAATTAGCGTCTAGCACAGATACGCAGTATTTT. Translating gives CASSRLKLASSTDTQYF. Drawing the rest from reference TRBV5-1 and TRBJ2-3, the complete variable domain is KAGVTQTPRYLIKTRGQQVTLSCSPISGHRSVSWYQQTPGQGLQFLFEYFSETQRNKGNFPGRFSGRQFSNSRSEMNVSTLELGDSALYLCASSRLKLASSTDTQYFGPGTRLTVL.

The chain couples TRBV4-1 to TRBJ2-7; 8 nucleotides align to TRBD2. Germline CDR1 MGHRA, CDR2 YSYEKL. Trimming took 3 bases from V and 1 from J; bases not matched to a gene: 17. The length of the CDR3 is 19 residues. Here the CDR3 reads CASSHGQRGTGGRSYEQYF. The CDR3 nucleotides are TGCGCCAGCAGCCACGGGCAAAGGGGTACTGGCGGGAGGTCCTACGAGCAGTACTTC.

V usage is TRBV6-7 and J usage is TRBJ2-5, with TRBD2 identical over 7 bases. TRBV6-7 has ORF status, its function being uncertain. The V gene end was trimmed by 6 bases and the J gene end by 2 bases; junction bases not matched to a gene: 6. The CDR3 consists of 14 residues. CDR3 amino acids: CASSLWGGQETQYF. The DNA of the CDR3 is TGTGCCAGCAGCCTATGGGGGGGTCAAGAGACCCAGTACTTC.

V usage is TRBV28 and J usage is TRBJ2-1; D perhaps matches TRBD2 (5 bases). V was pared by 0 bases and J by 8 bases, with 17 bases between. This CDR3 is built from 16 residues. Looked up from germline, CDR1 is MDHEN and CDR2 is SYDVKM. CDR3 protein: CASSLWAKGGVHEQFF. CDR3 in DNA: TGTGCCAGCAGTTTATGGGCCAAAGGAGGAGTCCATGAGCAGTTCTTC.

The CDR3 protein is CASSSSSGNDEQFF. The CDR3 DNA is TGTGCCAGCTCATCGTCTAGCGGAAACGATGAGCAGTTCTTC. The J gene is TRBJ2-1, the V gene TRBV18, with 7 bases fitting TRBD2. The V gene's germline CDR1 is KGHSH and CDR2 LQKENI. The CDR3 loop spans 14 amino acids. J gave up 8 bases and V 5 bases, and 9 bases lay outside the gene matches.

The gene calls are TRBV5-1 and TRBJ2-7; D might be TRBD1 (5 bases). Trimming removed 4 bases at V and 1 base at J, with 9 bases between. The germline gives CDR1 SGHRS, CDR2 YFSETQ. There are 13 residues in the CDR3. The CDR3: CASSTQGSYEQYF. CDR3 DNA sequence: TGCGCCAGCAGCACTCAGGGTTCCTACGAGCAGTACTTC.

V usage is TRBV29-1 and J usage is TRBJ1-1; possibly TRBD1 for D (6 bases). Germline V gives CDR1 SQVTM, CDR2 ANQGSEA. The CDR3 is 10 residues long. V was shortened by 6 bases and J by 14 bases, with 16 bases between the two germline ends. CDR3 loop: CSVDNRALFF. In DNA form, the CDR3 reads TGCAGCGTGGACAACAGGGCGCTCTTCTTT.

The chain links TRBV28 to TRBJ2-2; D possibly corresponds to TRBD2 (5 bases). CDR1 and CDR2 (germline): MDHEN, SYDVKM. The CDR3 is 15 residues long. Trimming removed 7 bases from V and 0 bases from J, with 12 bases in between. The CDR3 bases are TGTGCCAGCACCTTACTAGGGACGAACACCGGGGAGCTGTTTTTT. This codes for CASTLLGTNTGELFF.

The chain has TRBV7-3 and TRBJ1-3; no reliable D call. Trimming removed 0 bases at V and 7 bases at J, with 7 bases between. Germline CDR1 SGHTA, CDR2 FQGTGA. The CDR3 extends over 13 amino acids. CDR3 nucleotide sequence: TGTGCCAGCAGCTTAACTTCGGGGAACACCATATATTTT. It yields the protein CASSLTSGNTIYF.

This clone appeared once. This chain links TRBV7-3 with TRBJ1-2, with D maybe TRBD1 (5 bases). The length of the CDR3 is 15 residues. The germline CDR1 and CDR2 sequences are SGHTA and FQGTGA. Trimming pared 1 base from V and 4 bases from J, leaving 13 bases between. The DNA of the CDR3 is TGTGCCAGCAGCTTAAACGGGGGTCCTTTCTATGGCTACACCTTC. Translation: CASSLNGGPFYGYTF.